Presented here are 24 T cell receptor beta chains from one specimen sequenced in a study of shared clonotypes between healthy human individuals. Naive CD8 populations comprised CD45RO-negative cells positively selected for CCR7, excluding terminally differentiated effector memory CD45RA+ cells. The table came from immunoSEQ multiplex PCR; TCRdb's copy has only in-frame clones and leaves some out. Of around 600,000 clones detected, 95% to 98% appear once; the ten largest clones hold less than 0.35%. The sequencing input was naive CD8+ T cells sorted from blood. The receptors originated from a man aged 25-45 years in good health.

Only one count was recorded for this clone. The chain carries TRBV5-4 and TRBJ2-1; D remains ambiguous. The length of the CDR3 is 13 residues. V dropped 0 bases and J dropped 6 bases, with 7 bases sitting between them. Germline CDR1 and CDR2: SGHNT and YYREEE (reference sequence). CDR3 nucleotide sequence: TGTGCCAGCAGCTTGGGTCAAGCCAATGAGCAGTTCTTC. Translated: CASSLGQANEQFF.

In this sample, this clone turned up once. The chain recombines TRBV2 with TRBJ2-7, with D unclear. Trimming stripped 2 bases from V and 2 bases from J, with 10 bases between. Germline V gene sequence: CDR1 SNHLY, CDR2 FYNNEI. The CDR3 totals 14 residues. The CDR3 region has the DNA TGTGCCAGCAGTGAAACAATCCAGCCCTACGAGCAGTACTTC. It codes for CASSETIQPYEQYF. The variable domain in full, completed from reference TRBV2 and TRBJ2-7, reads EPEVTQTPSHQVTQMGQEVILRCVPISNHLYFYWYRQILGQKVEFLVSFYNNEISEKSEIFDDQFSVERPDGSNFTLKIRSTKLEDSAMYFCASSETIQPYEQYFGPGTRLTVT.

The J gene is TRBJ1-4, the V gene TRBV4-1, with D maybe TRBD1 (6 bases). Germline V gene data show CDR1 as MGHRA and CDR2 as YSYEKL. This CDR3 spans 15 amino acids. V lost 2 bases and J 8 bases, leaving 15 bases between the germline ends. The CDR3 region has the DNA TGCGCCAGCAGCCAAATGGGGGGGCGTTGGGAAAAACTGTTTTTT. Protein: CASSQMGGRWEKLFF.

The rearrangement links TRBV7-9 to TRBJ2-7; D might be TRBD1 (6 bases). CDR1 and CDR2 from the germline V gene are SEHNR and FQNEAQ (reference sequence). V was cut by 11 bases and J by 3 bases, with 14 bases left in between. This CDR3 is built from 12 residues. CDR3: CAVTGTFYEQYF. DNA of the CDR3: TGTGCCGTGACCGGGACATTCTACGAGCAGTACTTC.

The genes are TRBV4-1 and TRBJ1-1, with 8 bases aligning to TRBD1. Trimming removed 3 bases from V and 4 bases from J; junction bases left unmatched: 7. This CDR3 has 15 amino acids. Germline assignment: CDR1 MGHRA and CDR2 YSYEKL. For the CDR3, the DNA is TGCGCCAGCAGCCAGGACACAGGGGGAGGCACTGAAGCTTTCTTT. Translation: CASSQDTGGGTEAFF.

V usage is TRBV28 and J usage is TRBJ2-3; 7 nucleotides line up with TRBD2. The germline V gene has CDR1 MDHEN and CDR2 SYDVKM. This CDR3 contains 16 residues. Trimming removed 1 base from V and 5 bases from J; junction bases left unmatched: 9. The DNA for the CDR3 is TGTGCCAGCAGTTTATCTGTACGGGAGGAGGAAGATACGCAGTATTTT. It yields the protein CASSLSVREEEDTQYF.

This sequence joins TRBV5-1 and TRBJ2-1; no reliable D call. Germline V gives CDR1 SGHRS, CDR2 YFSETQ. This CDR3 contains 16 residues. Trimming cost V 0 bases and J 1 base, with 11 bases left between them. The CDR3 is CASSLDPSGSYNEQFF. CDR3 coding DNA: TGCGCCAGCAGCTTGGATCCTTCCGGGTCCTACAATGAGCAGTTCTTC. Complete variable domain (other parts from reference TRBV5-1 and TRBJ2-1): KAGVTQTPRYLIKTRGQQVTLSCSPISGHRSVSWYQQTPGQGLQFLFEYFSETQRNKGNFPGRFSGRQFSNSRSEMNVSTLELGDSALYLCASSLDPSGSYNEQFFGPGTRLTVL.

The gene calls are TRBV11-2 and TRBJ2-3; 13 nucleotides line up with TRBD2. The V segment lost 1 base and the J segment 1 base; nucleotides outside the gene matches: 2. This CDR3 is 17 amino acids long. CDR1 is SGHAT, CDR2 FQNNGV, per germline. CDR3 coding DNA: TGTGCCAGCAGCTTAGGGACTAGCGGGAGACGCACAGATACGCAGTATTTT. It translates to CASSLGTSGRRTDTQYF.

The chain combines TRBV5-1 with TRBJ2-2, with TRBD1 identical over 9 bases. V was clipped by 2 bases and J by 6 bases; unmatched bases: 5. The length of the CDR3 is 15 residues. The germline V gene has CDR1 SGHRS and CDR2 YFSETQ. In DNA form, the CDR3 reads TGCGCCAGCAGCTTATTTACAGGGGGCTCCGGGGAGCTGTTTTTT. The encoded protein is CASSLFTGGSGELFF.

The rearrangement uses TRBV5-4 and TRBJ2-1; 9 bases map to TRBD2. This CDR3 spans 15 amino acids. Losses at the gene ends were 6 bases for V and 2 bases for J; bases not matched to a gene: 6. The germline gives CDR1 SGHNT, CDR2 YYREEE (reference sequence). The chain's CDR3 is CASNPGTSTYNEQFF. The CDR3 DNA follows: TGTGCCAGCAACCCCGGGACTAGCACCTACAATGAGCAGTTCTTC.

Points on this clone: At one boundary the junction diverges from the germline segment, which might be a read error. The genes are TRBV28 and TRBJ2-7; TRBD2 agrees at 9 bases. The CDR3 loop spans 15 amino acids. The germline V gene encodes CDR1 MDHEN and CDR2 SYDVKM. The CDR3, as DNA: TGTGCCAGCAGTACCCCGGGACTAGCATCCTCCGAGCAGTACTTC. This translates into CASSTPGLASSEQYF.

CDR3 residues: CSVMRSSPPYEQYF. In DNA form, the CDR3 reads TGCAGCGTTATGAGGTCCAGCCCTCCCTACGAGCAGTACTTC. The chain employs TRBV29-1 and TRBJ2-7; D uncertain. This CDR3 spans 14 amino acids. Germline CDR1 is SQVTM and CDR2 is ANQGSEA. Trimming left V 5 bases short and J 2 bases short, with 16 bases between.

This clone appeared a single time. The rearrangement uses TRBV2 and TRBJ2-1; 8 bases are a match to TRBD2. Per the germline V gene, CDR1 is SNHLY and CDR2 is FYNNEI. The CDR3 is made up of 17 amino acids. J lost 2 bases, V lost 4 bases, and 10 bases had no gene match. This CDR3 reads CASSAILADQTYNEQFF. The CDR3, as DNA: TGTGCCAGCAGTGCAATACTAGCGGACCAAACCTACAATGAGCAGTTCTTC.

The chain has TRBV18 and TRBJ2-1, with 8 bases lining up with TRBD2. The V gene end was trimmed by 0 bases and the J gene end by 6 bases; junction bases not matched to a gene: 7. The V gene's germline CDR1 is KGHSH and CDR2 LQKENI. This CDR3 is 16 amino acids long. The CDR3 sequence is CASSPPGLVPPNEQFF. The DNA for the CDR3 is TGTGCCAGCTCACCACCGGGACTAGTACCTCCCAATGAGCAGTTCTTC.

With respect to this clone: Other DNA sequences in the sample encode the same CDR3. The chain joins TRBV15 to TRBJ2-7, with D uncertain. Trimming took off 0 bases at V and 3 bases at J, with 6 bases between the two ends. CDR1 is LNHNV, CDR2 YYDKDF, per germline (reference sequence). The CDR3 is made up of 13 amino acids. In DNA form, the CDR3 reads TGTGCCACCAGCAGAGATCGTAGCTACGAGCAGTACTTC. Translation gives CATSRDRSYEQYF.

The rearrangement links TRBV9 to TRBJ2-7; 11 nucleotides agree with TRBD2. The germline V gene encodes CDR1 SGDLS and CDR2 YYNGEE. V shed 4 bases and J 5 bases; nucleotides not matched to a gene: 14. The CDR3 has 17 amino acids. Written as DNA, the CDR3 is TGTGCCAGCAGCCCCATTAGCGGGAGGGCCCCGCGAAACGAGCAGTACTTC. This encodes CASSPISGRAPRNEQYF.

The chain carries TRBV7-9 and TRBJ1-2, with 9 bases that match TRBD1. The CDR3 has 15 amino acids. V trimming: 6 bases; J trimming: 8 bases; junction bases outside the gene matches: 13. Germline CDR1 SEHNR, CDR2 FQNEAQ (reference sequence). The CDR3 DNA sequence: TGTGCCAGCAGACCCCCTAGGGACAGGGCTAAAGGCTACACCTTC. Amino acids: CASRPPRDRAKGYTF. The whole variable domain, filled in from reference TRBV7-9 and TRBJ1-2, reads DTGVSQNPRHKITKRGQNVTFRCDPISEHNRLYWYRQTLGQGPEFLTYFQNEAQLEKSRLLSDRFSAERPKGSFSTLEIQRTEQGDSAMYLCASRPPRDRAKGYTFGSGTRLTVV.

This rearrangement joins TRBV7-9 to TRBJ1-1, with 9 bases identical to TRBD1. The germline gives CDR1 SEHNR, CDR2 FQNEAQ (reference sequence). V trimming: 4 bases; J trimming: 4 bases; junction bases outside the gene matches: 4. The CDR3 has 14 residues. CDR3 sequence (DNA): TGTGCCAGCAGCTCGGACAGGGGAGGCACTGAAGCTTTCTTT. This gives the protein CASSSDRGGTEAFF.

The gene calls are TRBV11-3 and TRBJ2-3; TRBD1 agrees at 9 bases. The CDR3 length is 17 residues. J lost 6 bases, V lost 4 bases, and 14 bases had no gene match. CDR1 is SGHNT, CDR2 YENEEA, per germline. CDR3 in amino acids: CASSSSGTGTFGDTQYF. The CDR3, as DNA: TGTGCCAGCAGCTCGTCCGGGACAGGGACATTTGGGGATACGCAGTATTTT.

The chain employs TRBV29-1 and TRBJ2-1; 9 positions match TRBD2. This CDR3 has 14 amino acids. Germline trimming cut 6 bases from V and 7 bases from J; bases unmatched to any gene: 10. CDR1 SQVTM and CDR2 ANQGSEA come from the germline V gene. Written as DNA, the CDR3 is TGCAGCGTCAGTACTAGCGGGTGGGGGAATGAGCAGTTCTTC. Its protein product is CSVSTSGWGNEQFF.

The chain combines TRBV7-2 with TRBJ1-1; D call uncertain. The CDR3 spans 14 residues. The V gene's germline CDR1 is SGHTA and CDR2 FQGNSA. The ends were cut back, 5 bases at V and 1 base at J, with 11 bases in the middle. In DNA, the CDR3 is TGTGCCAGCAGCCCAATAGGGTCGAACACTGAAGCTTTCTTT. As protein: CASSPIGSNTEAFF.

This CDR3 reads CASSETIGVAHEQFF. In DNA form, the CDR3 reads TGTGCCAGCAGCGAGACTATCGGGGTGGCTCATGAGCAGTTCTTC. The chain combines TRBV7-6 with TRBJ2-1; D may be TRBD2 (5 bases). Per the germline V gene, CDR1 is SGHVS and CDR2 is FNYEAQ. V was pared by 5 bases and J by 8 bases, with 19 bases between. This CDR3 has 15 amino acids. Drawing the rest from reference TRBV7-6 and TRBJ2-1, the complete variable domain is GAGVSQSPRYKVTKRGQDVALRCDPISGHVSLYWYRQALGQGPEFLTYFNYEAQQDKSGLPNDRFSAERPEGSISTLTIQRTEQRDSAMYRCASSETIGVAHEQFFGPGTRLTVL.

V and J are TRBV14 and TRBJ1-3; D not certain. The CDR3 is made up of 15 amino acids. V lost 4 bases and J 4 bases, leaving 14 bases between the germline ends. Germline CDR1 and CDR2: SGHDN and FVKESK. The CDR3 sequence is CASSRGRGPGNTIYF. Written as DNA, the CDR3 is TGTGCCAGCAGCCGCGGCCGCGGCCCCGGAAACACCATATATTTT.

The V call is TRBV11-2, the J call TRBJ2-7, with D unclear. CDR3 length equals 10 residues. Trimming shortened V by 8 bases and J by 3 bases, and 5 bases separated the two germline ends. Germline values: CDR1 SGHAT, CDR2 FQNNGV. CDR3 region: CASGNYEQYF. The CDR3 bases are TGTGCCAGCGGAAACTACGAGCAGTACTTC.